Detailed here is one T cell receptor beta chain. The data were obtained in a study of blood T cells in healthy people across ages. Primed by a sample-barcoded 5' primer and a J-beta primer mix, a second PCR proceeded for about 7 to 11 cycles. CDR3-containing paired-end reads numbering at least 2.5 million came from each sample. Using its own MiXCR run on the 5' RACE reads, TCRdb lists one record per CDR3 protein. The data hold around 800,000 distinct CDR3 sequences, with 44% observed a single time. Germline CDR1 is MDHEN and CDR2 is SYDVKM. This CDR3 comprises 15 residues. Trimming left V 4 bases short and J 1 base short, with 13 bases between.

The chain couples TRBV28 to TRBJ1-2, with a tentative D call TRBD1 (5 bases). Sequenced sample: blood. The receptor was isolated from a man between 60 and 75 years old in good health. CDR3 region: CASSSVGVLNYGYTF. The CDR3 coding sequence is TGTGCCAGCAGTTCAGTAGGGGTACTTAACTATGGCTACACCTTC.